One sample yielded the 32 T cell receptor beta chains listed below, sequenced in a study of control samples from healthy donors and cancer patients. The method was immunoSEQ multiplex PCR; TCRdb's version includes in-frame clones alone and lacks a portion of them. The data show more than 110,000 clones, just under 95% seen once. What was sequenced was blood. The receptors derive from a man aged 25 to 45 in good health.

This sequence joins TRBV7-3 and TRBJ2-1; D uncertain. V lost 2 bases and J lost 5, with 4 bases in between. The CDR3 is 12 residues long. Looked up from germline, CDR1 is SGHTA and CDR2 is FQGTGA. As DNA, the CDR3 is TGTGCCAGCAGCTTAGGTAACAATGAGCAGTTCTTC. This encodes CASSLGNNEQFF.

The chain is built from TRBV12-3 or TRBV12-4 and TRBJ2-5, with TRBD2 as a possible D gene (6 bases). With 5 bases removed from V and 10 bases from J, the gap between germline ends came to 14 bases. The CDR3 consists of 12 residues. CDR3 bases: TGTGCCAGCAGTCAAAAGCGGGTTCGCCAGTACTTC. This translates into CASSQKRVRQYF.

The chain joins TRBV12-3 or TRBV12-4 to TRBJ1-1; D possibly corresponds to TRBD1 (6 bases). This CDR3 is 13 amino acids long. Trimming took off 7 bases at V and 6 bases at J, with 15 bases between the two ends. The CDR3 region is CASTRQEYSEAFF. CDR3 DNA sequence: TGTGCCAGCACCCGACAGGAATACTCTGAAGCTTTCTTT.

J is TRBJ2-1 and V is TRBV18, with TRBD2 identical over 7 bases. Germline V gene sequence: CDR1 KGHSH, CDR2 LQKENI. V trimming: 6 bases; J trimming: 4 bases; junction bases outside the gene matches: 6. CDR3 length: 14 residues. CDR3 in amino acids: CASSNQAGYNEQFF. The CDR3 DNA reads TGTGCCAGCTCCAACCAAGCGGGATACAATGAGCAGTTCTTC.

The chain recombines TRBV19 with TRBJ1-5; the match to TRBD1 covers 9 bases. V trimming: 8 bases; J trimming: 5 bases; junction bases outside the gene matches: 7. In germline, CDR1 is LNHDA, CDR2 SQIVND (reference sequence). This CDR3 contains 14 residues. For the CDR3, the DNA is TGTGCCAGTCGAACACAGGGGGCCGATCAGCCCCAGCATTTT. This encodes CASRTQGADQPQHF.

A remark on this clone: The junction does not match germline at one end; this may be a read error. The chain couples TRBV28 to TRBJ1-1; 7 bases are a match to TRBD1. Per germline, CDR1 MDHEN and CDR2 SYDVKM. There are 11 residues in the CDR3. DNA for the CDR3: TGTGCCAGCAGTTCGACAGGGTCCTCGGTTTTT. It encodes CASSSTGSSVF. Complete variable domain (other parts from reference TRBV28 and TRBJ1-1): DVKVTQSSRYLVKRTGEKVFLECVQDMDHENMFWYRQDPGLGLRLIYFSYDVKMKEKGDIPEGYSVSREKKERFSLILESASTNQTSMYLCASSSTGSSVFGQGTRLTVV.

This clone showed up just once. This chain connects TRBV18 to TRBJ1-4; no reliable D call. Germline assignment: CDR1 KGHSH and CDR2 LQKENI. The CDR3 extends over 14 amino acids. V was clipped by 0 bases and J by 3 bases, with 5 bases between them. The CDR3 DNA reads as TGTGCCAGCTCACCACCGTCAGCTAATGAAAAACTGTTTTTT. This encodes CASSPPSANEKLFF.

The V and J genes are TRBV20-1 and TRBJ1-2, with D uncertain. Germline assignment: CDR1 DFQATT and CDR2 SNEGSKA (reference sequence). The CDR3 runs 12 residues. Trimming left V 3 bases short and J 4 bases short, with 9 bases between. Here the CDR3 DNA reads TGCAGTGCTAGTCTGGGATTCTATGGCTACACCTTC. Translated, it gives CSASLGFYGYTF.

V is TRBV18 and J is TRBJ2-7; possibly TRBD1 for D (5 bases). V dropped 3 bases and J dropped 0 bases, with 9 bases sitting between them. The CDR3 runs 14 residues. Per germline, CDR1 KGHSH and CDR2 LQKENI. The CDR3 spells CASSPDTVSYEQYF. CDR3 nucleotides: TGTGCCAGCTCACCGGACACAGTCTCCTACGAGCAGTACTTC.

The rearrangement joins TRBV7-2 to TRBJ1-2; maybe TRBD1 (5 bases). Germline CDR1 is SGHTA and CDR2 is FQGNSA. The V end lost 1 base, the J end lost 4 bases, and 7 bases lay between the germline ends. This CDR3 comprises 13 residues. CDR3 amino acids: CASSLVRGYGYTF. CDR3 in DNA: TGTGCCAGCAGCTTAGTTAGGGGCTATGGCTACACCTTC.

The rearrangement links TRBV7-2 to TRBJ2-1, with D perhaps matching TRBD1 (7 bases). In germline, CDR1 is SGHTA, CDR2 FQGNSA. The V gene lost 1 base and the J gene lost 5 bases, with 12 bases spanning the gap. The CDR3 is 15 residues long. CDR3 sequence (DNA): TGTGCCAGCAGCTTAGACAGGGGAGGACACAATGAGCAGTTCTTC. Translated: CASSLDRGGHNEQFF.

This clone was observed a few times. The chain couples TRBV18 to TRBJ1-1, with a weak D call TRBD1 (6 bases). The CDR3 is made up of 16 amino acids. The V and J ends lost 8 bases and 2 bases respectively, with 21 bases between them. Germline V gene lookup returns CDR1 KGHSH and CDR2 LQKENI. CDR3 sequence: CASRTLPGQLNTEAFF. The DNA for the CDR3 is TGTGCCAGCCGCACCCTCCCAGGACAGTTAAACACTGAAGCTTTCTTT.

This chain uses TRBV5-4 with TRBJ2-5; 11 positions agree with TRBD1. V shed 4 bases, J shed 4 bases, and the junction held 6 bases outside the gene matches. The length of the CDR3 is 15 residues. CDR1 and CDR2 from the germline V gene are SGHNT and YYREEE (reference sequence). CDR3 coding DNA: TGTGCCAGCAGCCAGGACAGGGGGCCTGGAGAGACCCAGTACTTC. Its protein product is CASSQDRGPGETQYF.

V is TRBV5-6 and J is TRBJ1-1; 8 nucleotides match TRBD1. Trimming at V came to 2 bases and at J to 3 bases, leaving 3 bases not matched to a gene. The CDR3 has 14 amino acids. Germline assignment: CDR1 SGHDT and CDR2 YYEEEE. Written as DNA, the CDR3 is TGTGCCAGCAGCTTCCCGACAGGGGACACTGAAGCTTTCTTT. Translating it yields CASSFPTGDTEAFF.

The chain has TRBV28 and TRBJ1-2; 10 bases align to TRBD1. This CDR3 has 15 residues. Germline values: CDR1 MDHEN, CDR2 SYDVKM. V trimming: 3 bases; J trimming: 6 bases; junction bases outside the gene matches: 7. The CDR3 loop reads CASSLGGQGYDGYTF. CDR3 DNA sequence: TGTGCCAGCAGTTTGGGGGGACAGGGGTATGATGGCTACACCTTC.

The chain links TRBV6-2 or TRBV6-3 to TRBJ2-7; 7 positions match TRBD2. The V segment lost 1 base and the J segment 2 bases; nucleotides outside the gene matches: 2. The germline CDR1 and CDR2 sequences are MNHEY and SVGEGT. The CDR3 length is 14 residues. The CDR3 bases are TGTGCCAGCAGTTACTTCGGGGGGACCTACGAGCAGTACTTC. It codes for CASSYFGGTYEQYF.

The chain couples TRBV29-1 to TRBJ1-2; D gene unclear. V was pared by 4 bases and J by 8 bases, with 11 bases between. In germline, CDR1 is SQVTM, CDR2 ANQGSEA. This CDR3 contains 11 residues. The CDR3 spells CSVAGFQGYTF. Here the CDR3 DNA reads TGCAGCGTTGCTGGGTTCCAAGGCTACACCTTC. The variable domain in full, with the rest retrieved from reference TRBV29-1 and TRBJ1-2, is SAVISQKPSRDICQRGTSLTIQCQVDSQVTMMFWYRQQPGQSLTLIATANQGSEATYESGFVIDKFPISRPNLTFSTLTVSNMSPEDSSIYLCSVAGFQGYTFGSGTRLTVV.

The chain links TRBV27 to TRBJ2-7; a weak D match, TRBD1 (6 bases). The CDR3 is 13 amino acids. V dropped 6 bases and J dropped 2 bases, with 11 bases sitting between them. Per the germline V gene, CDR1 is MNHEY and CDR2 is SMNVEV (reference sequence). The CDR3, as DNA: TGTGCCAGCAGCCGACAGGTAACCTACGAGCAGTACTTC. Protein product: CASSRQVTYEQYF.

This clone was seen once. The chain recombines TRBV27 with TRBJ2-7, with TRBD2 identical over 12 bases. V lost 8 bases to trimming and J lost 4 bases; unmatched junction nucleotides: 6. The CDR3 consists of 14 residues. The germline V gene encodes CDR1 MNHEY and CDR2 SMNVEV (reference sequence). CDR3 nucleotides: TGTGCCAGCGGATCTAGCGGGAGGGGATACGAGCAGTACTTC. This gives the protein CASGSSGRGYEQYF.

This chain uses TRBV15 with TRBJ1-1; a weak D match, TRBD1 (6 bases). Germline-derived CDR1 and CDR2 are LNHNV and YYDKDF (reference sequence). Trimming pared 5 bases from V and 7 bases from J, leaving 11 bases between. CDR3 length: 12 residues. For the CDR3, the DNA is TGTGCCACCAGCCCGAACAGGGTTGAAGCTTTCTTT. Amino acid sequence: CATSPNRVEAFF.

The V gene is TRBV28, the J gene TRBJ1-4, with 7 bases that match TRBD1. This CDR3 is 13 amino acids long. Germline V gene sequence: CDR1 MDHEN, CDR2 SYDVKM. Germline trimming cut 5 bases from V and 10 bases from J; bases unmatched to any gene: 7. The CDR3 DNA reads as TGTGCCAGCAGTCGCCTAGGGGGCCGAAAACTGTTTTTT. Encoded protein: CASSRLGGRKLFF.

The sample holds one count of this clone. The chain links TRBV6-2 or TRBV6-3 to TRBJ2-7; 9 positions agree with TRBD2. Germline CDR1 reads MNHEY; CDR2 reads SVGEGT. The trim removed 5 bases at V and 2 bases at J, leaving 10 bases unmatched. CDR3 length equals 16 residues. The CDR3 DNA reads TGTGCCAGCAGTCCCAAAGTGACTAGCGGTACCTACGAGCAGTACTTC. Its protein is CASSPKVTSGTYEQYF.

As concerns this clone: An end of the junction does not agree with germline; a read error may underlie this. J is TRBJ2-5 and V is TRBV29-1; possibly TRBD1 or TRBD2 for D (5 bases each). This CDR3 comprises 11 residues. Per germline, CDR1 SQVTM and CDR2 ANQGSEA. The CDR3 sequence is CSVEDVRGADF. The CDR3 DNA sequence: TGCAGCGTTGAAGATGTGAGGGGTGCGGACTTC.

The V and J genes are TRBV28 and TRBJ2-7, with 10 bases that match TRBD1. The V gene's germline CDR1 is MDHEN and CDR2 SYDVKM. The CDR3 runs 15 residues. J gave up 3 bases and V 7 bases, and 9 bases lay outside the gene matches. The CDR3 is CASTPPGTGDYEQYF. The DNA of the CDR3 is TGTGCCAGCACCCCCCCCGGGACAGGGGACTACGAGCAGTACTTC.

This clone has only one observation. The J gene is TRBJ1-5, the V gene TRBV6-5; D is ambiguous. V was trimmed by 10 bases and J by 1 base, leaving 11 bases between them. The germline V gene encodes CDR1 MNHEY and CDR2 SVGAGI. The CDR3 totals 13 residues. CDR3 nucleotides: TGTGCCACACAACGGGTAAGCAATCAGCCCCAGCATTTT. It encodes CATQRVSNQPQHF.

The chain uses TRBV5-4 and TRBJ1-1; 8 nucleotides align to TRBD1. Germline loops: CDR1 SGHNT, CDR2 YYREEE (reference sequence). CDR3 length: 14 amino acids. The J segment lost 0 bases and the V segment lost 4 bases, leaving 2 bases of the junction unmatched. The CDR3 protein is CASSNRGMNTEAFF. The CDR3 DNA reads TGTGCCAGCAGCAACAGGGGGATGAACACTGAAGCTTTCTTT. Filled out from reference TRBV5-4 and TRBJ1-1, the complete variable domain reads ETGVTQSPTHLIKTRGQQVTLRCSSQSGHNTVSWYQQALGQGPQFIFQYYREEENGRGNFPPRFSGLQFPNYSSELNVNALELDDSALYLCASSNRGMNTEAFFGQGTRLTVV.

CDR3 sequence: CASSEDGGTPTYEQYF. The DNA for the CDR3 is TGTGCCAGCAGTGAAGATGGCGGGACACCGACCTACGAGCAGTACTTC. The chain uses TRBV6-1 and TRBJ2-7, with D perhaps assigned TRBD1 or TRBD2 (6 bases each). The CDR3 is 16 residues long. Trimming removed 1 base at V and 2 bases at J, with 15 bases between. Germline-derived CDR1 and CDR2 are MNHNS and SASEGT.

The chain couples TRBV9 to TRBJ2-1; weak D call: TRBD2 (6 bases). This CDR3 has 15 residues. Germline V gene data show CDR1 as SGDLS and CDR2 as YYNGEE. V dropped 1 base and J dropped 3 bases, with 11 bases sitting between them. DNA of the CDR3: TGTGCCAGCAGCGTAAATTTCGGGGGCTACAATGAGCAGTTCTTC. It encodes CASSVNFGGYNEQFF.

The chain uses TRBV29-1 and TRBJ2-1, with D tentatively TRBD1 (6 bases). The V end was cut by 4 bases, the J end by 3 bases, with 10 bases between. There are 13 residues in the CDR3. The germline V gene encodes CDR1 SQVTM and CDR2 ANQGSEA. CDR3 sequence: CSVVRDNYNEQFF. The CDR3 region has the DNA TGCAGCGTTGTGAGGGACAACTACAATGAGCAGTTCTTC.

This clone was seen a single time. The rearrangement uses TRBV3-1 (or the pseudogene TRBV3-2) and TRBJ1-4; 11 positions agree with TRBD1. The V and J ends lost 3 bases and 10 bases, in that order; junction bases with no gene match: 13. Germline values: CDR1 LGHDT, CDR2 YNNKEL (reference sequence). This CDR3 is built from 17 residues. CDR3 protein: CASSQSRTGGAVGKLFF. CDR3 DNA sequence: TGTGCCAGCAGCCAGTCACGGACAGGGGGCGCCGTTGGAAAACTGTTTTTT.

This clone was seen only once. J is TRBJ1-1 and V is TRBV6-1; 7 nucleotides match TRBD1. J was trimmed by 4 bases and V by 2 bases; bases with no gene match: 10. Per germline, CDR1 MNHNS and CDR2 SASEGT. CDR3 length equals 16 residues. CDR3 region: CASSEFPRGGSTEAFF. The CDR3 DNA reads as TGTGCCAGCAGTGAATTTCCCAGGGGGGGGAGCACTGAAGCTTTCTTT.

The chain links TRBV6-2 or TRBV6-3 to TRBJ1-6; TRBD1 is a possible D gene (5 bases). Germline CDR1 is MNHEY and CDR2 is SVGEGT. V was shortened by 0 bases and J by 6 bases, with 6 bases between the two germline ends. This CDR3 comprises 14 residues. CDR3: CASSYSGGNSPLHF. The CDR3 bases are TGTGCCAGCAGTTACTCCGGGGGTAATTCACCCCTCCACTTT.